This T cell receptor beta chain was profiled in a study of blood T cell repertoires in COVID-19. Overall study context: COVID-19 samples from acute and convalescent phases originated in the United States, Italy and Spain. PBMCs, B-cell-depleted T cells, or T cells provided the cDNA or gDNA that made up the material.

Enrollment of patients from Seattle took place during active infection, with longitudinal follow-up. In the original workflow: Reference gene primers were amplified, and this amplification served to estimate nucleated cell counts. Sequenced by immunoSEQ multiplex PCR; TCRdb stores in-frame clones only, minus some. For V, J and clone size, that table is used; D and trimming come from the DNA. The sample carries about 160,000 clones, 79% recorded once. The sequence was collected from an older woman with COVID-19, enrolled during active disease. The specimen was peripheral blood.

The CDR3 nucleotides read TGTGCCAGCAGGCCCGCAGCAGGGCCCCACGAGCAGTACTTC. It yields the protein CASRPAAGPHEQYF. This chain links TRBV6-5 with TRBJ2-7; a weak D match, TRBD1 (5 bases). Per germline, CDR1 MNHEY and CDR2 SVGAGI. The CDR3 length is 14 residues. Trimming took off 6 bases at V and 5 bases at J, with 17 bases between the two ends.